A selection of T cell receptor beta chains follows, all from one sample in a study of cytomegalovirus exposure and HLA in healthy donors. Profiling relied on immunoSEQ multiplex PCR, and the TCRdb table lists in-frame clones only, not all of them. This table has fewer than 150,000 clones, around 80% appearing once. Sequenced: PBMCs. The receptors derive from a man aged 35-49 years in good health and CMV-seropositive. Each CDR3 is given with its conserved first and last residue. D genes are given only for firm matches. Clone size is stated in some rows and not others, as once, few, many or a class when expanded.

NA,TRBV30,TRBJ1-1,NA,TGTGCCTGGACCCCCCTGGGGGGGCGCGCCACTGAAGCTTTCTTT,CAWTPLGGRATEAFF
NA,TRBV5-1,TRBJ2-5,NA,TGCGCCAGCAGCTTGGCCGGGAATCAAGAGACCCAGTACTTC,CASSLAGNQETQYF
TRBD1,TRBV7-6,TRBJ2-5,NA,TGTGCCAGCAGCTTGAGGGCCGCCGGGACAGGGCGGGAGACCCAGTACTTC,CASSLRAAGTGRETQYF
TRBD1,TRBV6-1,TRBJ1-1,NA,TGTGCCAGCAGGCCGCCAGGGGGGAACACTGAAGCTTTCTTT,CASRPPGGNTEAFF
NA,TRBV5-1,TRBJ2-4,NA,TGCGCCAGCTCCCCGGGGGATCCCCCGGGGGCCAAAAACATTCAGTACTTC,CASSPGDPPGAKNIQYF
NA,TRBV28,TRBJ2-5,NA,TGTGCCAGCAGTTTCCGGGCCTGGAGGGAGACCCAGTACTTC,CASSFRAWRETQYF
NA,TRBV6-5,TRBJ2-5,NA,TGTGCCAGCAGTTACCTAGAGACCCAGTACTTC,CASSYLETQYF
TRBD2,TRBV5-4,TRBJ2-3,NA,TGTGCCAGCAGCTTCGTCCCCCTAGCGGGAGATACGCAGTATTTT,CASSFVPLAGDTQYF
TRBD1,TRBV12-5,TRBJ1-4,once,TGTGCTAGTGGTCCCCGGGACAGGGGGCAGGGAGAAAAACTGTTTTTT,CASGPRDRGQGEKLFF
TRBD1,TRBV5-1,TRBJ2-5,NA,TGCGCCAGCAGCTTGTCAGGACAGGGGGCCTGGGAGACCCAGTACTTC,CASSLSGQGAWETQYF
TRBD1,TRBV7-7,TRBJ2-2,NA,TGTGCTAGCAGCATGGACAGGGCCGGGGAGCTGTTTTTT,CASSMDRAGELFF
TRBD1,TRBV4-1,TRBJ1-1,NA,TGCGCCAGCAGCCGACAGGGTTCGGACACTGAAGCTTTCTTT,CASSRQGSDTEAFF
TRBD1,TRBV4-2,TRBJ1-1,NA,TGTGCCAGCAGCCAAGCGGGGACAGCCACTGAAGCTTTCTTT,CASSQAGTATEAFF
NA,TRBV4-3,TRBJ2-1,NA,TGCGCCAGCAGCCAAGTTCTCCTCAATGAGCAGTTCTTC,CASSQVLLNEQFF
NA,TRBV30,TRBJ1-3,NA,TGTGCCTGGAACACAGAGAGCTCTGGAAACACCATATATTTT,CAWNTESSGNTIYF
TRBD1,TRBV7-9,TRBJ1-2,NA,TGTGCCAGCAGCGCATTTTCCGGGACAGGAGGGGACTATGGCTACACCTTC,CASSAFSGTGGDYGYTF
NA,TRBV6-1,TRBJ1-2,NA,TGTGCCAGCAGCGTTTCGGGACTTACGAACTATGGCTACACCTTC,CASSVSGLTNYGYTF
TRBD2,TRBV10-2,TRBJ2-7,NA,TGCGCCAGCAGTCCGACTAGCGGGGGGGGCGAGCAGTACTTC,CASSPTSGGGEQYF
NA,TRBV5-1,TRBJ2-7,NA,TGCGCCAGCAGCTTAGACACCTACGAGCAGTACTTC,CASSLDTYEQYF
TRBD1,TRBV2,TRBJ2-1,few,TGTGCCAGCAGTACCCCCGACAGGGAGCTTTTCAATGAGCAGTTCTTC,CASSTPDRELFNEQFF
TRBD1,TRBV5-5,TRBJ1-5,NA,TGTGCCAGCAGCTTGGGGGACAGTCTGAGTCGGCCCCAGCATTTT,CASSLGDSLSRPQHF
TRBD1,TRBV2,TRBJ2-6,NA,TGTGCCAGCAGCCGGGACAGGGGTTCTGGGGCCAACGTCCTGACTTTC,CASSRDRGSGANVLTF
TRBD1,TRBV6-6,TRBJ1-2,NA,TGTGCCAGCACAAAGGGGGCAGGGAACTATGGCTACACCTTC,CASTKGAGNYGYTF
TRBD1,TRBV4-3,TRBJ2-7,few,TGCGCCAGCAGCCAAGAAAGGACAGGGGCGAACTACGAGCAGTACTTC,CASSQERTGANYEQYF
TRBD2,TRBV5-5,TRBJ2-7,NA,TGTGCCAGCAGCCTAGGGACTAGCGGGGGTTGGGCCTACGAGCAGTACTTC,CASSLGTSGGWAYEQYF
TRBD1,TRBV28,TRBJ1-2,NA,TGTGCCAGCAGTTTATTAGGACAGGGGGTCTATGGCTACACCTTC,CASSLLGQGVYGYTF
NA,TRBV14,TRBJ1-1,NA,TGTGCCAGCAGCCCACAACATAACAGAAACACTGAAGCTTTCTTT,CASSPQHNRNTEAFF
NA,TRBV7-9,TRBJ2-7,NA,TGTGCCAGCAGCAGGCGCGGGGGCGCCAGCGACGAGCAGTACTTC,CASSRRGGASDEQYF
NA,TRBV7-2,TRBJ1-5,NA,TGTGCCAGCAGCTTAGAGAGCGCGATTAAAGGGGATCAGCCCCAGCATTTT,CASSLESAIKGDQPQHF
NA,TRBV5-1,TRBJ2-7,NA,TGCGCCAGCAGCTCGGGGGACTCCTCTACCCACGAGCAGTACTTC,CASSSGDSSTHEQYF
TRBD1,TRBV5-1,TRBJ2-3,NA,TGCGCCAGCAGCCTACAAACGACAGGGTCAGGCACAGATACGCAGTATTTT,CASSLQTTGSGTDTQYF
NA,TRBV5-1,TRBJ2-1,NA,TGCGCCAGCAGCCGACAGGACGGAAACAATGAGCAGTTCTTC,CASSRQDGNNEQFF
NA,TRBV28,TRBJ1-2,NA,TGTGCCAGCAGTTTGGCTTTTTATGGCTACACCTTC,CASSLAFYGYTF
TRBD1,TRBV27,TRBJ1-2,NA,TGTGCCAGCAGGTCGGACAGGGAGAATGGCTACACCTTC,CASRSDRENGYTF
NA,TRBV27,TRBJ2-7,NA,TGTGCCAGCAGTTTGTTTCCGACAGTCTCCTACGAGCAGTACTTC,CASSLFPTVSYEQYF
TRBD2,TRBV4-1,TRBJ2-5,NA,TGCGCCAGCAGCCAAGGTCCTCCGACTAGCGGGGGGTATCAAGAGACCCAGTACTTC,CASSQGPPTSGGYQETQYF
NA,TRBV19,TRBJ1-4,NA,TGTGCCAGTAGTGTAGAGTCTGCAACTAATGAAAAACTGTTTTTT,CASSVESATNEKLFF
TRBD1,TRBV4-2,TRBJ1-6,NA,TGTGCCAGCAGCCAACGGTTCTCCGCGACAGGGGGCGCGTATAATTCACCCCTCCACTTT,CASSQRFSATGGAYNSPLHF
TRBD2,TRBV11-3,TRBJ2-2,NA,TGTGCCAGCAGCTTAATGCTAGCGGGAGCCGTCGGGGAGCTGTTTTTT,CASSLMLAGAVGELFF
TRBD1,TRBV6-5,TRBJ2-1,NA,TGTGCCAGCAGTTACTTAGGGGGCGATGAGCAGTTCTTC,CASSYLGGDEQFF
TRBD2,TRBV19,TRBJ2-7,NA,TGTGCCAGTAGTATGGTGGGGACTAGCGACTTGTACGAGCAGTACTTC,CASSMVGTSDLYEQYF
NA,TRBV7-2,TRBJ2-2,NA,TGTGCCAGCAGCTCTTTGGGGCATAGCGGAGCGAACACCGGGGAGCTGTTTTTT,CASSSLGHSGANTGELFF
NA,TRBV18,TRBJ2-3,NA,TGTGCCAGCTCACCGCTGCGGGACACAGATACGCAGTATTTT,CASSPLRDTDTQYF
TRBD2,TRBV5-4,TRBJ2-7,NA,TGTGCCAGCAGCTTGGAACTAGCGAAAATAAACGAGCAGTACTTC,CASSLELAKINEQYF
TRBD2,TRBV9,TRBJ2-2,NA,TGTGCCAGCAGCGTACCGAGCGGGAGGGCTTTCGGGGAGCTGTTTTTT,CASSVPSGRAFGELFF
TRBD1,TRBV6-6,TRBJ2-7,NA,TGTGCCAGCAGACAGGGGGCGGTGAGCTACGAGCAGTACTTC,CASRQGAVSYEQYF